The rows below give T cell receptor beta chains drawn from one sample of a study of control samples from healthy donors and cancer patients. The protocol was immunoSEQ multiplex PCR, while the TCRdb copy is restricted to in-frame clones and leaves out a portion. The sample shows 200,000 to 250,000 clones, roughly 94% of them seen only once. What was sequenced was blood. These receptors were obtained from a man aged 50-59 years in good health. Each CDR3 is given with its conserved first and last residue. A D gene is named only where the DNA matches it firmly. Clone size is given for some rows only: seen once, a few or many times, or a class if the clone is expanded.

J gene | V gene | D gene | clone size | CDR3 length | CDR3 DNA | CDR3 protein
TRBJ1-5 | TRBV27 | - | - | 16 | TGTGCCAGCAGCTCCGTGTCAGGGGTGGACAATCAGCCCCAGCATTTT | CASSSVSGVDNQPQHF
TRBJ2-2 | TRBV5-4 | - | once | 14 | TGTGCCAGCACCCTAAACGCAGGGACCGGGGAGCTGTTTTTT | CASTLNAGTGELFF
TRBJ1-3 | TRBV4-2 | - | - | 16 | TGTGCCAGCAGTGGACGACAGGATCTATCTGGAAACACCATATATTTT | CASSGRQDLSGNTIYF
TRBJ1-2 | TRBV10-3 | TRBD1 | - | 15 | TGTGCCATCAGTGAAAAACAGGGGGCAAATCATGGCTACACCTTC | CAISEKQGANHGYTF
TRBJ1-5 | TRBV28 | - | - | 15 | TGTGCCAGCAGCCCGACAGGTAGCGTCCCTCAGCCCCAGCATTTT | CASSPTGSVPQPQHF
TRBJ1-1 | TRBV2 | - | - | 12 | TGTGCCAGCGACAGGAGGAACACTGAAGCTTTCTTT | CASDRRNTEAFF
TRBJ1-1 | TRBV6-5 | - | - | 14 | TGTGCCAGCAGCCTACGCAGTGGGAACACTGAAGCTTTCTTT | CASSLRSGNTEAFF
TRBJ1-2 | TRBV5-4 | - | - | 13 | TGTGCCAGCAGCTTGGCGGGCGGGAATGGCTACACCTTC | CASSLAGGNGYTF
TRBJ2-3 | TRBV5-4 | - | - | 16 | TGTGCCAGCAGCGACGACAGAGTCTCTAGCACAGATACGCAGTATTTT | CASSDDRVSSTDTQYF
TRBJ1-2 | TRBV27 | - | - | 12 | TGTGCCAGCAGCGACAGCCCCTATGGCTACACCTTC | CASSDSPYGYTF
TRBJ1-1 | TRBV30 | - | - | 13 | TGTGCCTGGAGGGACCACTTGTACACTGAAGCTTTCTTT | CAWRDHLYTEAFF
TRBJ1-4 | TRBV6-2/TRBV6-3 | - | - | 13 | TGTGCCAGCAGTTTAATCGCCGATGAAAAACTGTTTTTT | CASSLIADEKLFF
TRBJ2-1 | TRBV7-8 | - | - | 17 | TGTGCCAGCAGCCGCAGCTTAGTTGGGTCAGCTGAGAGGGAGCAGTTCTTC | CASSRSLVGSAEREQFF
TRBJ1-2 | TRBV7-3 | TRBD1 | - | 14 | TGTGCCAGCAGCGAAACAGGGGCAAACTATGGCTACACCTTC | CASSETGANYGYTF
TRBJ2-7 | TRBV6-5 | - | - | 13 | TGTGCCAGCAGTTACAGGGACACAGGCGAGCAGTACTTC | CASSYRDTGEQYF
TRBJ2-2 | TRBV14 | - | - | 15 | TGTGCCAGCAGCCACGGACCAACGAACACCGGGGAGCTGTTTTTT | CASSHGPTNTGELFF
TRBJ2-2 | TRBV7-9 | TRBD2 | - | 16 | TGTGCCAGCAGCTTAGCGGGGGGGACGAACACCGGGGAGCTGTTTTTT | CASSLAGGTNTGELFF
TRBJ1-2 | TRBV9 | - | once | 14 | TGTGCCAGCAGCCTCCATCGAGGGATTGGTGGCTACACCTTC | CASSLHRGIGGYTF
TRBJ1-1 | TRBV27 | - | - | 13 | TGTGCCAGCAGTTCGCAAGGGCACACTGAAGCTTTCTTT | CASSSQGHTEAFF
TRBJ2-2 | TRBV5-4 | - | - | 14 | TGTGCCAGCAGCTTACGCCCGAACACTGGGGAGCTGTTTTTT | CASSLRPNTGELFF
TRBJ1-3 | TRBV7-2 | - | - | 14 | TGTGCCAGCACCGTACAGGGACCTGGAAACACCATATATTTT | CASTVQGPGNTIYF
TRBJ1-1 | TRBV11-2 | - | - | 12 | TGTGCCAGCAGCATGCCACGGCTTGAAGCTTTCTTT | CASSMPRLEAFF
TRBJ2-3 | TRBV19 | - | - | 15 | TGTGCCAGTAGTGCAGGACCTAGTAGCACAGATACGCAGTATTTT | CASSAGPSSTDTQYF
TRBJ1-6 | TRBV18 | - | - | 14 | TGTGCCAGCTCCCCACAGGGCGAGTGGTCACCCCTCCACTTT | CASSPQGEWSPLHF
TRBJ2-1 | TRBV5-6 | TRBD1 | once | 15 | TGTGCCAGCAGCTGGGACAGGGCGAGTAGGAATGAGCAGTTCTTC | CASSWDRASRNEQFF
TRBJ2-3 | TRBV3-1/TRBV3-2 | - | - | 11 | TGTGCCAGCAGCCCCGGCCATACGCAGTATTTT | CASSPGHTQYF
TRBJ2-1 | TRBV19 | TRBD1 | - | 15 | TGTGCCAGTCTGAAGCAGGGGGCGATGGACAATGAGCAGTTCTTC | CASLKQGAMDNEQFF
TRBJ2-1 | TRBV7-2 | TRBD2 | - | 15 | TGTGCCAGCAGCTCCGACCGGACTAGCGGGCGAGAGCAGTTCTTC | CASSSDRTSGREQFF
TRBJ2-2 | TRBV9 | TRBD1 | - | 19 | TGTGCCAGCAGCTCCCACTTTATACCGGGACAGACGAACACCGGGGAGCTGTTTTTT | CASSSHFIPGQTNTGELFF
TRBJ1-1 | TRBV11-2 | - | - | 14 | TGTGCCAGCAGCTTCCCAGGGATGAACACTGAAGCTTTCTTT | CASSFPGMNTEAFF
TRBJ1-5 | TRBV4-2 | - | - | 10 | TGCGCCAGCCCCCGTGGGCCCCAGCATTTT | CASPRGPQHF
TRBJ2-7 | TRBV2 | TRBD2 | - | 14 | TGTGCCAGCAGTGGGACTAGCGGGGGGCCCGAGCAGTACTTC | CASSGTSGGPEQYF
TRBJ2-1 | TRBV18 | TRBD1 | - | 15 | TGTGCCAGCTCACCACAGCGACAGGGGTGGAATGAGCAGTTCTTC | CASSPQRQGWNEQFF
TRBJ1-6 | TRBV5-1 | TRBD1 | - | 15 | TGCGCCAGCAGCTTGGCCCAGGGGGATAATTCACCCCTCCACTTT | CASSLAQGDNSPLHF
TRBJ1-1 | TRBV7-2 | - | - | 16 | TGTGTCAGCAGCTATCCTCAGAGGGGAGGTGGCACTGAAGCTTTCTTT | CVSSYPQRGGGTEAFF
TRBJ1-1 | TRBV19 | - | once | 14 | TGTGCCAGTAGTATCAACCCCCTGAACACTGAAGCTTTCTTT | CASSINPLNTEAFF
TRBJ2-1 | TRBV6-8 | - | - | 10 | TGTGCCAGCAGTTTAAATGAGCAGTTCTTC | CASSLNEQFF
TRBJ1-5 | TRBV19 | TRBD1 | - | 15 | TGTGCCAGTAGTCCCCCTACCAGGGGGGATCAGCCCCAGCATTTT | CASSPPTRGDQPQHF
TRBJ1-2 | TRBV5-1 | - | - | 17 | TGCGCCAGCAGCTTGGGGTCCACCGCCCTCCTAAGCTATGGCTACACCTTC | CASSLGSTALLSYGYTF
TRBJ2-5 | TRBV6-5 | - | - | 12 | TGTGCCAGCACAGGGACCCGTGAGACCCAGTACTTC | CASTGTRETQYF
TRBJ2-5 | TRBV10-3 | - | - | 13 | TGTGCCATCAGCGCGGGACAGCAAGAGACCCAGTACTTC | CAISAGQQETQYF